This entry lists 30 T cell receptor beta chains sequenced from one sample in a study of blood T cell repertoires in COVID-19. The protocol was immunoSEQ multiplex PCR, while the TCRdb copy is restricted to in-frame clones and leaves out a portion. The table has around 100,000 clones, around four fifths seen once; the top ten hold approximately 12%. The specimen was peripheral blood. These TCRs come from a human donor in a cohort sampled during active COVID-19.

The rearrangement links TRBV5-1 to TRBJ1-2; the D gene is possibly TRBD1 (6 bases). Looked up from germline, CDR1 is SGHRS and CDR2 is YFSETQ. The V end was cut by 6 bases, the J end by 7 bases, with 19 bases between. CDR3 length equals 14 residues. CDR3 bases: TGCGCCAGCAAGGAACCGGACGGACAGATTGGCTACACCTTC. Amino acid sequence: CASKEPDGQIGYTF. The complete variable domain, with remaining parts taken from reference TRBV5-1 and TRBJ1-2, reads KAGVTQTPRYLIKTRGQQVTLSCSPISGHRSVSWYQQTPGQGLQFLFEYFSETQRNKGNFPGRFSGRQFSNSRSEMNVSTLELGDSALYLCASKEPDGQIGYTFGSGTRLTVV.

The chain uses TRBV2 and TRBJ2-2; D unresolved. CDR1 and CDR2 from the germline V gene are SNHLY and FYNNEI. Between the trimmed V and J ends, which lost 6 bases and 5 bases, there was a span of 10 bases. The CDR3 spans 13 residues. The CDR3 here is CASSLAETGELFF. CDR3 in DNA: TGTGCCAGCAGCCTCGCGGAAACCGGGGAGCTGTTTTTT.

The chain combines TRBV6-2 or TRBV6-3 with TRBJ1-2, with 7 nucleotides matching TRBD1. Per germline, CDR1 MNHEY and CDR2 SVGEGT. The CDR3 loop spans 12 amino acids. The J segment lost 4 bases and the V segment lost 4 bases, leaving 0 bases of the junction unmatched. CDR3 protein: CASSWDSYGYTF. In DNA, the CDR3 is TGTGCCAGCAGTTGGGACAGCTATGGCTACACCTTC.

V and J are TRBV3-1 (or the pseudogene TRBV3-2) and TRBJ1-1; the match to TRBD1 covers 7 bases. The CDR3 is 14 amino acids. V lost 6 bases and J lost 5; bases outside the gene matches: 9. Germline CDR1 LGHDT, CDR2 YNNKEL (reference sequence). The DNA of the CDR3 is TGTGCCAGCAGGCTCACAGGGGCGGGGACTGAAGCTTTCTTT. Translated, it gives CASRLTGAGTEAFF.

This clone appeared once. This chain joins TRBV2 and TRBJ2-3, with 7 positions matching TRBD1. Germline values: CDR1 SNHLY, CDR2 FYNNEI. Trimming cost V 0 bases and J 5 bases; bases outside gene matches: 11. CDR3 length: 17 amino acids. CDR3 residues: CASSEALLGTAQDTQYF. For the CDR3, the DNA is TGTGCCAGCAGTGAAGCGCTTTTAGGGACAGCTCAAGATACGCAGTATTTT. The complete variable domain, with remaining parts taken from reference TRBV2 and TRBJ2-3, reads EPEVTQTPSHQVTQMGQEVILRCVPISNHLYFYWYRQILGQKVEFLVSFYNNEISEKSEIFDDQFSVERPDGSNFTLKIRSTKLEDSAMYFCASSEALLGTAQDTQYFGPGTRLTVL.

The rearrangement joins TRBV7-2 to TRBJ2-7, with 9 bases identical to TRBD2. Germline CDR1 and CDR2: SGHTA and FQGNSA. The CDR3 contains 14 residues. V lost 6 bases, J lost 4 bases, and 7 bases stayed unmatched. The CDR3 nucleotides read TGTGCCAGCAGTAACGGCGGGGGGGCTTACGAGCAGTACTTC. Protein product: CASSNGGGAYEQYF. Variable domain in full (rest from reference TRBV7-2 and TRBJ2-7): GAGVSQSPSNKVTEKGKDVELRCDPISGHTALYWYRQSLGQGLEFLIYFQGNSAPDKSGLPSDRFSAERTGGSVSTLTIQRTQQEDSAVYLCASSNGGGAYEQYFGPGTRLTVT.

This chain joins TRBV5-8 and TRBJ1-1; D unclear. The germline V gene encodes CDR1 SGHTS and CDR2 YDEGEE. CDR3 length: 14 residues. V was cut by 0 bases and J by 5 bases, with 11 bases left in between. In DNA form, the CDR3 reads TGTGCCAGCAGCTTGGAAGGCCAGGCAACTGAAGCTTTCTTT. It codes for CASSLEGQATEAFF.

V is TRBV27 and J is TRBJ1-4, with D perhaps matching TRBD1 (5 bases). Germline assignment: CDR1 MNHEY and CDR2 SMNVEV (reference sequence). The CDR3 runs to 15 residues. Trimming removed 2 bases at V and 5 bases at J, with 12 bases between. CDR3 coding DNA: TGTGCCAGCAGTTTACGGTCCAGGGAAAATGAAAAACTGTTTTTT. It specifies CASSLRSRENEKLFF.

In its sample, this clone was seen a few times. The chain combines TRBV11-3 with TRBJ2-2, with D possibly TRBD2 on 5 matching bases. The length of the CDR3 is 16 residues. V dropped 5 bases and J dropped 4 bases, with 17 bases sitting between them. Germline CDR1 SGHNT, CDR2 YENEEA. CDR3: CASSPPSGVTTGELFF. The CDR3 DNA reads as TGTGCCAGCAGCCCCCCATCCGGGGTAACCACCGGGGAGCTGTTTTTT.

The chain combines TRBV6-5 with TRBJ1-1, with D perhaps TRBD1 (6 bases). With 6 bases removed from V and 7 bases from J, the gap between germline ends came to 18 bases. The CDR3 is 14 amino acids. Germline CDR1 is MNHEY and CDR2 is SVGAGI. CDR3 sequence reads: CASSRRGGAGEAFF. The CDR3 region has the DNA TGTGCCAGCAGCCGTCGGGGGGGGGCCGGTGAAGCTTTCTTT.

This sequence joins TRBV9 and TRBJ1-2; 10 bases agree with TRBD1. The CDR3 covers 14 residues. The V and J ends lost 3 bases and 4 bases, in that order; junction bases with no gene match: 3. CDR1 and CDR2 from the germline V gene are SGDLS and YYNGEE. The CDR3 loop is CASSAGQGSYGYTF. The CDR3 DNA reads TGTGCCAGCAGCGCGGGACAGGGGAGCTATGGCTACACCTTC.

In this sample, this clone turned up a few times. V and J are TRBV5-1 and TRBJ1-3; 7 bases fit TRBD1. The germline V gene has CDR1 SGHRS and CDR2 YFSETQ. After removal of 0 bases from V and 2 bases from J, the junction contained 11 bases not matched to a gene. The CDR3 is 18 amino acids. Here the CDR3 reads CASSLAPTGQGAGNTIYF. CDR3 nucleotides: TGCGCCAGCAGCTTGGCGCCGACGGGGCAGGGGGCTGGAAACACCATATATTTT.

J is TRBJ1-1 and V is TRBV14, with a possible D match to TRBD1 (5 bases). Germline V lookup: CDR1 SGHDN, CDR2 FVKESK. Trimming removed 1 base at V and 6 bases at J, with 18 bases between. The CDR3 runs to 16 residues. CDR3 in amino acids: CASSQGVAIEGAEAFF. CDR3 coding DNA: TGTGCCAGCAGCCAAGGGGTAGCTATCGAAGGGGCTGAAGCTTTCTTT.

The sample holds a few counts of this clone. The rearrangement uses TRBV2 and TRBJ1-1, with 9 bases fitting TRBD1. V was pared by 1 base and J by 6 bases, with 3 bases of the junction left unmatched. The CDR3 spans 14 residues. Per the germline V gene, CDR1 is SNHLY and CDR2 is FYNNEI. The CDR3 region has the DNA TGTGCCAGCAGTGAAGGGTGGACAGGGGCTGAAGCTTTCTTT. Its protein is CASSEGWTGAEAFF.

The chain employs TRBV5-1 and TRBJ2-5; D possibly corresponds to TRBD1 (7 bases). The CDR3 extends over 17 amino acids. V lost 0 bases to trimming and J lost 1 base, with 16 bases between them. Per the germline V gene, CDR1 is SGHRS and CDR2 is YFSETQ. The CDR3 is CASSLGSSGGGQETQYF. Here the CDR3 DNA reads TGCGCCAGCAGCTTGGGCTCTTCAGGGGGAGGCCAAGAGACCCAGTACTTC.

This chain connects TRBV27 to TRBJ1-6; 7 bases are a match to TRBD1. This CDR3 comprises 15 residues. Germline-derived CDR1 and CDR2 are MNHEY and SMNVEV (reference sequence). Trimming took 6 bases from V and 5 from J; bases not matched to a gene: 7. Written as DNA, the CDR3 is TGTGCCAGCAGAGGGGACAGATCGAATAATTCACCCCTCCACTTT. It codes for CASRGDRSNNSPLHF.

This clone occurred a few times. V is TRBV3-1 (or the pseudogene TRBV3-2) and J is TRBJ1-1; 7 bases fit TRBD1. With 3 bases clipped from V and 5 bases from J, the junction kept 6 bases outside the gene matches. Germline CDR1 and CDR2: LGHDT and YNNKEL (reference sequence). This CDR3 is 14 amino acids long. The DNA of the CDR3 is TGTGCCAGCAGCCAGGGACAGAGAACGACTGAAGCTTTCTTT. Amino acid sequence: CASSQGQRTTEAFF.

Worth noting for this clone: This CDR3 is also generated by other DNA sequences in the sample. The genes are TRBV27 and TRBJ2-3; a possible D gene is TRBD1 (6 bases). V dropped 6 bases and J dropped 0 bases, with 13 bases sitting between them. The CDR3 covers 15 residues. In germline, CDR1 is MNHEY, CDR2 SMNVEV (reference sequence). DNA of the CDR3: TGTGCCAGCAGCCTGACAGGAACTAGCACAGATACGCAGTATTTT. Translating gives CASSLTGTSTDTQYF.

This chain joins TRBV5-1 and TRBJ1-1; D not certain. The CDR3 extends over 14 amino acids. The V gene lost 5 bases and the J gene lost 0 bases, with 11 bases spanning the gap. CDR1 SGHRS and CDR2 YFSETQ come from the germline V gene. Written as DNA, the CDR3 is TGCGCCAGCAGTCAAGGACTGATGAACACTGAAGCTTTCTTT. Translating gives CASSQGLMNTEAFF.

The chain uses TRBV19 and TRBJ1-5, with D unclear. Germline CDR1 LNHDA, CDR2 SQIVND (reference sequence). The CDR3 totals 18 residues. Deletions cut 0 bases from V and 1 base from J, with 16 bases between. In DNA, the CDR3 is TGTGCCAGTAGTATAGATAGGCGGGGAAGGGCCAGCAATCAGCCCCAGCATTTT. It codes for CASSIDRRGRASNQPQHF. Variable domain in full (rest from reference TRBV19 and TRBJ1-5): DGGITQSPKYLFRKEGQNVTLSCEQNLNHDAMYWYRQDPGQGLRLIYYSQIVNDFQKGDIAEGYSVSREKKESFPLTVTSAQKNPTAFYLCASSIDRRGRASNQPQHFGDGTRLSIL.

The chain links TRBV12-5 to TRBJ1-2, with D unresolved. The V end was cut by 2 bases, the J end by 8 bases, with 12 bases between. The CDR3 loop spans 13 amino acids. CDR1 LGHNT and CDR2 FRNRAP come from the germline V gene. In DNA form, the CDR3 reads TGTGCTAGTGGTTTGTATCGGGTTCGGGGCTACACCTTC. This gives the protein CASGLYRVRGYTF.

This chain connects TRBV4-1 to TRBJ1-1; D might be TRBD1 (5 bases). Per germline, CDR1 MGHRA and CDR2 YSYEKL. The CDR3 covers 17 residues. Trimming pared 1 base from V and 2 bases from J, leaving 17 bases between. The CDR3 protein is CASSQVGGGQGNTEAFF. In DNA form, the CDR3 reads TGCGCCAGCAGCCAAGTTGGTGGAGGGCAGGGAAACACTGAAGCTTTCTTT.

The chain carries TRBV5-1 and TRBJ1-2; 9 nucleotides align to TRBD1. The CDR3 runs 14 residues. Germline trimming cut 2 bases from V and 6 bases from J; bases unmatched to any gene: 5. Germline assignment: CDR1 SGHRS and CDR2 YFSETQ. CDR3 sequence (DNA): TGCGCCAGCAGCTTAGGGGACAGGGATAATGGCTACACCTTC. It yields the protein CASSLGDRDNGYTF.

The chain joins TRBV2 to TRBJ1-2; 9 nucleotides agree with TRBD1. The CDR3 spans 13 residues. The V segment lost 7 bases and the J segment 8 bases; nucleotides outside the gene matches: 8. Germline V gene sequence: CDR1 SNHLY, CDR2 FYNNEI. CDR3 in DNA: TGTGCCAGCATCTCCGGGACAGGGAGAGGCTACACCTTC. This translates into CASISGTGRGYTF.

The V gene is TRBV4-2, the J gene TRBJ1-1; 8 bases agree with TRBD1. Losses at the gene ends were 4 bases for V and 6 bases for J; bases not matched to a gene: 7. CDR3 length equals 14 residues. CDR1 is LGHNA, CDR2 YNFKEQ, per germline. The DNA for the CDR3 is TGTGCCAGCAGCCCCTACAGGGGGGCGGCTGAAGCTTTCTTT. This sequence encodes CASSPYRGAAEAFF.

The rearrangement uses TRBV5-1 and TRBJ1-1; D might be TRBD1 (5 bases). The CDR3 is 17 amino acids. Between the trimmed V and J ends, which lost 2 bases and 4 bases, there was a span of 21 bases. Germline loops: CDR1 SGHRS, CDR2 YFSETQ. The CDR3 protein is CASSFQGSEVSGTEAFF. CDR3 DNA sequence: TGCGCCAGCAGCTTCCAGGGATCTGAGGTTAGCGGCACTGAAGCTTTCTTT.

The chain couples TRBV19 to TRBJ2-1; no clear D gene. Looked up from germline, CDR1 is LNHDA and CDR2 is SQIVND (reference sequence). V was trimmed by 5 bases and J by 0 bases, leaving 8 bases between them. The CDR3 loop spans 14 amino acids. Here the CDR3 DNA reads TGTGCCAGTAGTTCGGAGAGCTCCTACAATGAGCAGTTCTTC. Translation: CASSSESSYNEQFF.

The chain joins TRBV18 to TRBJ2-5; tentatively, D is TRBD2 (5 bases). The CDR3 covers 16 residues. With 3 bases removed from V and 3 bases from J, the gap between germline ends came to 17 bases. Germline V gene data show CDR1 as KGHSH and CDR2 as LQKENI. The CDR3: CASSPGLRGSEETQYF. The CDR3 bases are TGTGCCAGCTCACCGGGGTTACGGGGTTCTGAAGAGACCCAGTACTTC.

This clone was seen only once. The V and J genes are TRBV6-5 and TRBJ1-1; D is perhaps TRBD1 (6 bases). Germline lookup yields CDR1 MNHEY and CDR2 SVGAGI. The CDR3 has 14 residues. Trimming cost V 2 bases and J 1 base, with 8 bases left between them. CDR3: CASSYGQQNTEAFF. CDR3 bases: TGTGCCAGCAGTTACGGACAGCAGAACACTGAAGCTTTCTTT.

The V and J genes are TRBV4-2 and TRBJ2-3; 8 nucleotides match TRBD1. The V gene end was trimmed by 2 bases and the J gene end by 6 bases; junction bases not matched to a gene: 7. The germline gives CDR1 LGHNA, CDR2 YNFKEQ. The CDR3 length is 15 residues. The CDR3 region is CASSQPGTGADTQYF. The CDR3 DNA sequence: TGTGCCAGCAGCCAACCCGGGACAGGAGCGGATACGCAGTATTTT.